The 8 T cell receptor beta chains below were found in one sample sequenced in a study of CD4 and CD8 cells across lung adenocarcinoma regions. TCRdb reanalysed the PCR reads using MiXCR and keeps one entry per CDR3 protein. Among 14,000 or so distinct CDR3 sequences listed, approximately 40% were seen once. Source material: CD4+ T cells from the center of a lung tumor. The receptors were sampled from a male donor with lung adenocarcinoma. The CD4 and CD8 labels of this study may be unreliable.

Note on this clonotype: At one end the junction does not follow the germline gene, possibly because of a read error. The chain uses TRBV6-1 and TRBJ2-4; D perhaps matches TRBD2 (7 bases). Germline V gene lookup returns CDR1 MNHNS and CDR2 SASEGT. The length of the CDR3 is 14 residues. The CDR3 here is CAGSVGGRQEIQYF. The DNA of the CDR3 is TGTGCCGGCAGTGTGGGGGGGCGTCAGGAGATCCAGTACTTC.

This clonotype is a singleton in its sample. The chain has TRBV15 and TRBJ2-3, with a weak D call TRBD2 (6 bases). Per the germline V gene, CDR1 is LNHNV and CDR2 is YYDKDF (reference sequence). Trimming took off 1 base at V and 4 bases at J, with 12 bases between the two ends. CDR3 length: 15 amino acids. This chain's CDR3 is CATSRVGGTADTQYF. For the CDR3, the DNA is TGTGCCACCAGCAGAGTGGGCGGGACCGCAGATACGCAGTATTTT.

Turning to this clonotype: A read error is possible here, since a much larger clone lies one base away. The chain is built from TRBV10-1 and TRBJ2-4, with D perhaps TRBD1 (6 bases). Trimming removed 2 bases at V and 13 bases at J, with 18 bases between. This CDR3 region has 14 residues. Germline lookup yields CDR1 WNHNN and CDR2 SYGVQD (reference sequence). The CDR3 region has the DNA TGCGCCAGCAGTGAGGGGGGACAAGACAATGAGCAGTACTTC. This gives the protein CASSEGGQDNEQYF.

V gene TRBV6-1 combines with J gene TRBJ2-2, with D perhaps TRBD1 or TRBD2 (6 bases each). The J call may be mistaken, given a closer DNA end match to TRBJ2-3. CDR1 and CDR2 from the germline V gene are MNHNS and SASEGT. The CDR3 is 15 residues long. The CDR3 coding sequence is TGTGCCAGGGGACTCCAGGCTGGGAGCACAGGGAAGCAGTATTTT. Translating it yields CARGLQAGSTGKQYF.

This clonotype was counted between two and nine times. The rearrangement joins TRBV11-2 to TRBJ2-5; D is uncertain. Trimming left V 0 bases short and J 1 base short, with 9 bases between. CDR3 length: 15 amino acids. Germline V gives CDR1 SGHAT, CDR2 FQNNGV. CDR3 DNA sequence: TGTGCCAGCAGCTTAGATGGTCGAACCCAAGAGACCCAGTACTTC. Amino acids: CASSLDGRTQETQYF.

This clonotype came up many times. The genes are TRBV25-1 and TRBJ2-3; 10 nucleotides align to TRBD2. CDR3 length equals 18 residues. CDR1 is MGHDK and CDR2 is SYGVNS in the germline V gene. Trimming cost V 4 bases and J 0 bases; bases outside gene matches: 10. In DNA form, the CDR3 reads TGTGCCAGCAGTGCTCGGGATAGCGGGAGGCCAAGCACAGATACGCAGTATTTT. Translating gives CASSARDSGRPSTDTQYF. The full variable domain, completed using reference TRBV25-1 and TRBJ2-3, is EADIYQTPRYLVIGTGKKITLECSQTMGHDKMYWYQQDPGMELHLIHYSYGVNSTEKGDLSSESTVSRIRTEHFPLTLESARPSHTSQYLCASSARDSGRPSTDTQYFGPGTRLTVL.

This clonotype was seen more than once but under ten times. The chain uses TRBV12-3 or TRBV12-4 and TRBJ2-2; D is tentatively TRBD1 or TRBD2 (5 bases each). The CDR3 is made up of 13 amino acids. The V end was cut by 3 bases, the J end by 4 bases, with 6 bases between. In DNA, the CDR3 is TGTGCCAGCAGTTTGAGGGGCACCGGGGAGCTGTTTTTT. Encoded protein: CASSLRGTGELFF.

This clonotype was counted between two and nine times. J is TRBJ2-7 and V is TRBV27, with no clear D. Deletions cut 1 base from V and 0 bases from J, with 10 bases between. This CDR3 spans 15 amino acids. Germline V lookup: CDR1 MNHEY, CDR2 SMNVEV (reference sequence). CDR3 in DNA: TGTGCCAGCAGTTTATTGTGGGCGACCTCCTACGAGCAGTACTTC. Encoded protein: CASSLLWATSYEQYF.